The sample holds one count of the clone carrying this TCR beta chain. What it recognizes is unknown. The data are from a study of T-cell reconstitution after alpha-beta-depleted transplantation in children. General study points: Where some patients showed high TCRbeta diversity at day 60, it came from recipient T cells and thymic progenitors that had survived. The main origin of T-cell counts and diversity one year after transplant was newly produced T cells. Several hundred graft clones that had expanded were reportedly the source of alpha-beta T cells about two months after transplant.

The CDR3 has 13 amino acids. V was pared by 4 bases and J by 4 bases, with 3 bases of the junction left unmatched. The V gene's germline CDR1 is SQVTM and CDR2 ANQGSEA. Preparation of the TCRbeta library involved a method that used unique molecular identifiers. In TCRdb, the PCR reads were re-called with MiXCR into one record per CDR3 protein. The table lists 500,000 or so distinct CDR3 sequences, over 9.5% of them singletons, with 12% to 15% in the top ten. The input for sequencing was PBMCs, mostly from graft donor cells, taken 180 days after TCRalphabeta/CD19-depleted stem cell transplant. This clonotype originated in a female patient aged 2-9 years who had a stem cell transplant for aplastic anemia, so the T cells may come from the graft donor. This chain links TRBV29-1 with TRBJ2-1; 8 nucleotides align to TRBD2. This CDR3 is CSVGSGRYNEQFF. CDR3 in DNA: TGCAGCGTTGGCAGCGGGAGATACAATGAGCAGTTCTTC.